This T cell receptor beta chain was identified during a study of blood T cell repertoires in COVID-19 (dated by TCRdb to about 2020). Study-level background: Collaborator samples came from the United States, Italy and Spain and covered acute and convalescent phases of COVID-19. Where available, HLA class I and class II types were obtained from metadata supplied by the sample provider rather than from assay-based typing. The samples were drawn from two sources: the first 160 participants of the ongoing ImmuneRACE study, and approximately 1,300 subjects contributed by 6 global collaborators. The repertoires were released in a freely available public database meant as a resource for research on the immune response to SARS-CoV-2. The material from the prospective study consisted of cDNA or gDNA derived from T cells, B-cell-depleted T cells, or PBMCs. Deeply sampled blood TCRbeta repertoires from subjects exposed to, actively infected with, or recovered from COVID-19 were included in the dataset. Nearly every sample came with metadata listing a de-identified subject ID, COVID-19 status, age in years and sex. Here is what the overall study found, with its caveats: How much clinical and demographic metadata was included differed by source and by participant, and the metadata was provided uncurated.

As for this clone: The specificity of this receptor is unknown. One base away there is no much larger clone; base qualities are not given.

The immunoSEQ Assay, a bias-controlled multiplex PCR, was used to amplify TCRbeta CDR3 regions from genomic DNA. On the study's bioinformatics: The number of nucleated cells in each sample was estimated by amplification of reference gene primers within the assay. Sequence reads were collapsed and filtered to measure the absolute abundance of every unique TCRbeta CDR3 rearrangement. For each sample, productive Simpson clonality was calculated as the square root of Simpson's diversity index over productive rearrangements. TCRdb stores this immuneACCESS table with in-frame sequences only. Part of the clones is absent; in the studies checked, under half of the shortfall reflects unresolved V genes, and no reason is known for the rest. V, J and clone size derive from that table, while D and trimming were established from the DNA sequence. This sample has under 150,000 clones in its table, and 88% of those were observed once. The top ten clonotypes cover over 2% of the sample.

Each collaborating institution followed its own protocols to collect whole blood in K2EDTA tubes. For TCRbeta analysis, collaborators shipped samples in one of three forms: frozen whole blood, isolated PBMCs, or DNA extracted from either of those sample types. The trim is 0 bases for V and 4 bases for J, with a gap of 5 bases between the germline ends. Via the germline V gene (reference sequence), CDR1 is SGHNT and CDR2 YYREEE. CDR3 length: 13 amino acids, cysteine to phenylalanine. The retained sequence is limited to the CDR3, 39 bases, with the frame set at the first base. The receptor's source is a human donor in a cohort sampled during active COVID-19. The specimen sequenced was peripheral blood. In this chain, TRBV5-4 is recombined with TRBJ1-5; the D gene lacks a confident call. The CDR3: CASSLDSNQPQHF. The DNA sequence follows: TGTGCCAGCAGCTTGGACAGTAATCAGCCCCAGCATTTT.